This record concerns one T cell receptor beta chain sequence. The germline V gene encodes CDR1 SQVTM and CDR2 ANQGSEA. The CDR3 is made up of 13 amino acids. V lost 5 bases and J 0 bases, leaving 10 bases between the germline ends. TCR alpha and beta CDR3 regions were amplified from RNA using iRepertoire nested multiplex PCR. TCRdb independently ran MiXCR on the multiplex PCR reads; one entry per CDR3 protein. The sample shows some 110,000 distinct CDR3 sequences, 20% to 25% of them seen only once. The data belong to a study of glioma-infiltrating T cells. The TCR comes from a human donor with low-grade glioma or glioblastoma, undergoing nonglioma brain surgery, or in good health (not recorded which). The chain joins TRBV29-1 to TRBJ1-1; D gene unclear. The sequenced material came from glioma tissue, nonneoplastic brain tissue, or PBMCs (not recorded which). Here the CDR3 DNA reads TGCAGCGTTTCGCGGGATTTGAACACTGAAGCTTTCTTT. Translation: CSVSRDLNTEAFF.